This is a list of T cell receptor beta chains from one sample in a study of CXCR3-negative and CXCR3-positive naive CD8 T cells. From its re-call of the 5' RACE reads, TCRdb lists each CDR3 protein once, without DNA. This sample's clone table lists some 99,000 distinct CDR3 sequences. The specimen was naive CXCR3+ CD8+ T cells from blood. The receptors shown here come from a human donor in good health. Some clones in this sample may be carry-over from other donors' samples. Each CDR3 is given with its conserved first and last residue. Fields, in order: J gene, clone size, V gene, CDR3 protein. Clone size is stated in some rows and not others, as once, few, many or a class when expanded.

j_call: TRBJ2-5; clone_size: NA; v_call: TRBV7-9; cdr3_aa: CASSLVPDEETQYF
j_call: TRBJ2-1; clone_size: NA; v_call: TRBV11-2; cdr3_aa: CASSLAGLGNEQFF
j_call: TRBJ2-7; clone_size: NA; v_call: TRBV12-3/TRBV12-4; cdr3_aa: CASSPGVLYEQYF
j_call: TRBJ2-6; clone_size: NA; v_call: TRBV3-1; cdr3_aa: CASSQDLPFGANVLTF
j_call: TRBJ2-5; clone_size: NA; v_call: TRBV12-3/TRBV12-4; cdr3_aa: CASSLEGLAGYQETQYF
j_call: TRBJ2-4; clone_size: NA; v_call: TRBV12-3/TRBV12-4; cdr3_aa: CASSLAGLDRGGNIQYF
j_call: TRBJ1-1; clone_size: NA; v_call: TRBV7-9; cdr3_aa: CASSLGTDTEAFF
j_call: TRBJ2-1; clone_size: NA; v_call: TRBV6-2/TRBV6-3; cdr3_aa: CASSYSTSGQFF
j_call: TRBJ2-5; clone_size: NA; v_call: TRBV2; cdr3_aa: CASSVASAQETQYF
j_call: TRBJ1-5; clone_size: NA; v_call: TRBV4-3; cdr3_aa: CASSQATGRENQPQHF
j_call: TRBJ2-5; clone_size: NA; v_call: TRBV7-9; cdr3_aa: CASSSRGARTQETQYF
j_call: TRBJ2-7; clone_size: NA; v_call: TRBV5-1; cdr3_aa: CASSLEGQWPQYEQYF
j_call: TRBJ2-1; clone_size: NA; v_call: TRBV28; cdr3_aa: CASNTRTRTGLFF
j_call: TRBJ1-1; clone_size: NA; v_call: TRBV5-1; cdr3_aa: CASSLDQTLNTEAFF
j_call: TRBJ1-1; clone_size: medium-sized; v_call: TRBV7-3; cdr3_aa: CASSFLRRGATEAFF
j_call: TRBJ2-2; clone_size: NA; v_call: TRBV1; cdr3_aa: CTSSQERGAPNTGELFF
j_call: TRBJ1-1; clone_size: NA; v_call: TRBV7-2; cdr3_aa: CASTETGGRTEAFF
j_call: TRBJ2-5; clone_size: NA; v_call: TRBV7-2; cdr3_aa: CASSSERNQETQYF
j_call: TRBJ2-7; clone_size: NA; v_call: TRBV27; cdr3_aa: CASSLTVAYEQYF
j_call: TRBJ2-7; clone_size: NA; v_call: TRBV5-1; cdr3_aa: CASSSPGGAGTSYEQYF
j_call: TRBJ2-1; clone_size: NA; v_call: TRBV5-1; cdr3_aa: CASSLAFVEQFF
j_call: TRBJ2-7; clone_size: NA; v_call: TRBV9; cdr3_aa: CASSASGRSDEQYF
j_call: TRBJ2-1; clone_size: NA; v_call: TRBV20-1; cdr3_aa: CSARLSGGPYNEQFF
j_call: TRBJ2-7; clone_size: NA; v_call: TRBV4-2; cdr3_aa: CASSQGLAAQPDHEQYF